These 9 T cell receptor beta chains came from one sample sequenced in a study of T cell responses to AZD1222 COVID-19 vaccine. Clones were read by immunoSEQ multiplex PCR, and TCRdb kept only the in-frame ones, dropping some. The table records over 75,000 clones, roughly 90% of them present only once. The sequenced sample was peripheral blood, obtained on day 0 of AZD1222 vaccination. The receptor source for this set is an adult in good health.

This clone showed up many times. This chain links TRBV24-1 with TRBJ2-3; TRBD2 aligns across 8 bases. CDR1 and CDR2 from the germline V gene are KGHDR and SFDVKD. The CDR3 totals 18 residues. V lost 5 bases and J lost 1; bases outside the gene matches: 13. CDR3: CATSGRGILAVRTDTQYF. DNA of the CDR3: TGTGCCACCAGTGGGAGGGGGATACTAGCGGTGCGCACAGATACGCAGTATTTT.

The chain combines TRBV25-1 with TRBJ2-2, with D unresolved. The CDR3 covers 14 residues. Germline V CDR1 and CDR2: MGHDK, SYGVNS. With 3 bases removed from V and 7 bases from J, the gap between germline ends came to 12 bases. This CDR3 reads CASSDGWENGELFF. The CDR3 bases are TGTGCCAGCAGTGACGGGTGGGAAAACGGGGAGCTGTTTTTT.

This chain connects TRBV4-3 to TRBJ1-1; D is unclear. The germline gives CDR1 LGHNA, CDR2 YSLEER. The CDR3 has 13 amino acids. Trimming removed 1 base at V and 5 bases at J, with 8 bases between. The CDR3 loop is CASSQVVGTEAFF. DNA of the CDR3: TGCGCCAGCAGCCAAGTAGTAGGGACTGAAGCTTTCTTT.

The chain carries TRBV7-8 and TRBJ2-1, with 9 bases lining up with TRBD2. Germline V lookup: CDR1 SGHVS, CDR2 FQNEAQ. The CDR3 is 16 amino acids. Unmatched junction bases numbered 3, after V lost 1 base and J lost 2 bases. In DNA form, the CDR3 reads TGTGCCAGCAGCTTAGGGCCTAGCGGGACCTACAATGAGCAGTTCTTC. This encodes CASSLGPSGTYNEQFF.

This chain joins TRBV13 and TRBJ2-7; D perhaps matches TRBD1 (6 bases). The length of the CDR3 is 12 residues. Germline V gives CDR1 PRHDT, CDR2 FYEKMQ (reference sequence). The V end lost 5 bases, the J end lost 5 bases, and 10 bases lay between the germline ends. DNA of the CDR3: TGTGCCAGCAGCCTGGACAGTCACGAGCAGTACTTC. Translating it yields CASSLDSHEQYF.

This chain connects TRBV6-5 to TRBJ2-3; perhaps TRBD2 as D (6 bases). Germline V lookup: CDR1 MNHEY, CDR2 SVGAGI. CDR3 size: 14 residues. The ends were cut back, 4 bases at V and 6 bases at J, with 14 bases in the middle. CDR3 DNA: TGTGCCAGCAGTTCCGTGGGAGGAGGGGATACGCAGTATTTT. This encodes CASSSVGGGDTQYF.

V is TRBV7-9 and J is TRBJ1-1; 7 nucleotides align to TRBD1. The CDR3 runs to 13 residues. CDR1 SEHNR and CDR2 FQNEAQ come from the germline V gene (reference sequence). J was trimmed by 3 bases and V by 5 bases; bases with no gene match: 3. The CDR3 reads CASSRQGDTEAFF. CDR3 DNA sequence: TGTGCCAGCAGCAGACAGGGAGACACTGAAGCTTTCTTT.

The chain combines TRBV1 with TRBJ1-1; the D call of TRBD1 is as the table states it, not checked on the DNA. TRBV1 is labeled a pseudogene. The CDR3 totals 18 residues. The CDR3 bases are TGCACCAGCAGCCAAGCAGGGGGCTCTCCGCGGGAGAACACTGAAGCTTTCTTT. Translation gives CTSSQAGGSPRENTEAFF.

The chain combines TRBV2 with TRBJ2-5; TRBD2 aligns across 7 bases. J lost 5 bases, V lost 3 bases, and 12 bases had no gene match. This CDR3 spans 16 amino acids. Per germline, CDR1 SNHLY and CDR2 FYNNEI. CDR3 sequence reads: CASSDLRLAGVETQYF. Here the CDR3 DNA reads TGTGCCAGCAGTGACCTCCGACTAGCTGGCGTTGAGACCCAGTACTTC.